Following are 17 T cell receptor beta chains from one sample sequenced in a study of blood T cell repertoires in COVID-19. Assay used: immunoSEQ multiplex PCR; TCRdb lists only in-frame clones, some missing. Of 200,000 or so clones in the sample, 85% to 90% were seen once. Sequenced input: peripheral blood. Receptor source: a woman in her seventies with acute or convalescent COVID-19.

The chain links TRBV14 to TRBJ2-3; 8 bases map to TRBD1. This CDR3 contains 14 residues. V lost 1 base and J lost 8; bases outside the gene matches: 5. Germline V gene sequence: CDR1 SGHDN, CDR2 FVKESK. CDR3 sequence: CASSQARGLSTQYF. Here the CDR3 DNA reads TGTGCCAGCAGCCAAGCCAGGGGGCTTAGTACGCAGTATTTT. Based on the CDR3 plus reference TRBV14 and TRBJ2-3, the full variable domain is EAGVTQFPSHSVIEKGQTVTLRCDPISGHDNLYWYRRVMGKEIKFLLHFVKESKQDESGMPNNRFLAERTGGTYSTLKVQPAELEDSGVYFCASSQARGLSTQYFGPGTRLTVL.

This rearrangement joins TRBV7-9 to TRBJ2-5, with D tentatively TRBD2 (5 bases). Trimming removed 3 bases at V and 4 bases at J, with 15 bases between. This CDR3 has 15 amino acids. The germline V gene encodes CDR1 SEHNR and CDR2 FQNEAQ (reference sequence). CDR3 protein: CASSLGVLVRETQYF. The CDR3, as DNA: TGTGCCAGCAGCTTGGGAGTCTTAGTTCGAGAGACCCAGTACTTC.

This chain connects TRBV6-4 to TRBJ1-1, with a possible D match to TRBD1 (5 bases). CDR1 is MRHNA, CDR2 SNTAGT, per germline. The CDR3 consists of 13 residues. The V and J ends lost 6 bases and 2 bases respectively, with 10 bases between them. The CDR3 sequence: CASSAQGNTEAFF. In DNA, the CDR3 is TGTGCCAGCAGCGCTCAGGGTAACACTGAAGCTTTCTTT.

The gene calls are TRBV2 and TRBJ2-5; D might be TRBD2 (6 bases). The V end lost 4 bases, the J end lost 4 bases, and 16 bases lay between the germline ends. This CDR3 is 15 amino acids long. Germline values: CDR1 SNHLY, CDR2 FYNNEI. The CDR3 reads CASSVADYRGETQYF. CDR3 DNA: TGTGCCAGCAGTGTCGCGGACTACCGGGGAGAGACCCAGTACTTC. Supplemented by reference TRBV2 and TRBJ2-5, the full variable domain reads EPEVTQTPSHQVTQMGQEVILRCVPISNHLYFYWYRQILGQKVEFLVSFYNNEISEKSEIFDDQFSVERPDGSNFTLKIRSTKLEDSAMYFCASSVADYRGETQYFGPGTRLLVL.

The chain couples TRBV6-5 to TRBJ2-6, with D perhaps TRBD1 (5 bases). Germline lookup yields CDR1 MNHEY and CDR2 SVGAGI. V was shortened by 8 bases and J by 0 bases, with 11 bases between the two germline ends. The CDR3 has 15 amino acids. Here the CDR3 DNA reads TGTGCCAGCGTTGCAGGGCTCTCTGGGGCCAACGTCCTGACTTTC. Protein product: CASVAGLSGANVLTF.

The gene calls are TRBV27 and TRBJ1-1, with D tentatively TRBD1 (6 bases). With 2 bases removed from V and 4 bases from J, the gap between germline ends came to 8 bases. CDR1 MNHEY and CDR2 SMNVEV come from the germline V gene (reference sequence). The CDR3 has 13 residues. The CDR3, as DNA: TGTGCCAGCAGTTTACAGGGGTCCACTGAAGCTTTCTTT. Amino acids: CASSLQGSTEAFF.

This clone was found once. This chain joins TRBV5-1 and TRBJ2-3, with 8 bases matching TRBD1. CDR1 and CDR2 from the germline V gene are SGHRS and YFSETQ. V lost 8 bases to trimming and J lost 4 bases; unmatched junction nucleotides: 9. The CDR3 extends over 14 amino acids. CDR3 sequence: CASSGAGGADTQYF. CDR3 DNA: TGCGCCAGTTCTGGGGCAGGGGGCGCAGATACGCAGTATTTT.

The V call is TRBV7-9, the J call TRBJ1-2; TRBD1 agrees at 9 bases. CDR3 length: 16 amino acids. V shed 6 bases, J shed 0 bases, and the junction held 8 bases outside the gene matches. CDR1 and CDR2 from the germline V gene are SEHNR and FQNEAQ (reference sequence). CDR3 region: CASRGTGQGANYGYTF. The CDR3 DNA sequence: TGTGCCAGCAGAGGCACGGGACAGGGAGCTAACTATGGCTACACCTTC.

The chain combines TRBV29-1 with TRBJ2-3; TRBD1 matches 9 bases. This CDR3 comprises 17 residues. Germline V gene sequence: CDR1 SQVTM, CDR2 ANQGSEA. Trimming at V came to 6 bases and at J to 1 base, leaving 14 bases not matched to a gene. The CDR3 nucleotides read TGCAGCGTGCTGCTGAACAGGGGGCGGTTTGGCACAGATACGCAGTATTTT. It translates to CSVLLNRGRFGTDTQYF.

This sequence joins TRBV28 and TRBJ1-6, with 9 bases matching TRBD1. Trimming cost V 2 bases and J 3 bases; bases outside gene matches: 8. This CDR3 contains 18 residues. Germline lookup yields CDR1 MDHEN and CDR2 SYDVKM. Written as DNA, the CDR3 is TGTGCCAGCAGTTTAGTCTGGGGGACAGGGTTCTATAATTCACCCCTCCACTTT. It yields the protein CASSLVWGTGFYNSPLHF. The variable domain in full, completed from reference TRBV28 and TRBJ1-6, reads DVKVTQSSRYLVKRTGEKVFLECVQDMDHENMFWYRQDPGLGLRLIYFSYDVKMKEKGDIPEGYSVSREKKERFSLILESASTNQTSMYLCASSLVWGTGFYNSPLHFGNGTRLTVT.

The rearrangement links TRBV6-5 to TRBJ1-1, with 7 bases identical to TRBD1. Germline V gives CDR1 MNHEY, CDR2 SVGAGI. CDR3 length equals 14 residues. V was pared by 2 bases and J by 11 bases, with 11 bases of the junction left unmatched. The CDR3 here is CASSYRDSTGGAFF. Here the CDR3 DNA reads TGTGCCAGCAGTTACAGGGACAGCACAGGTGGGGCTTTCTTT.

This chain joins TRBV6-2 or TRBV6-3 and TRBJ2-7, with a weak D call TRBD2 (6 bases). Trimming took 1 base from V and 3 from J, leaving 7 bases between them. This CDR3 has 13 residues. The V gene's germline CDR1 is MNHEY and CDR2 SVGEGT. In DNA, the CDR3 is TGTGCCAGCAGTTACTGGCGGGACTACGAGCAGTACTTC. Translation gives CASSYWRDYEQYF.

The V call is TRBV7-2, the J call TRBJ2-1, with 11 positions matching TRBD2. CDR3 length: 16 residues. V trimming: 5 bases; J trimming: 6 bases; junction bases outside the gene matches: 9. The germline CDR1 and CDR2 sequences are SGHTA and FQGNSA. The CDR3 DNA reads as TGTGCCAGCAGCCCCTTGACTAGCGGGGTCTTCAATGAGCAGTTCTTC. Protein sequence: CASSPLTSGVFNEQFF. Full variable domain (outside the CDR3, taken from reference TRBV7-2 and TRBJ2-1): GAGVSQSPSNKVTEKGKDVELRCDPISGHTALYWYRQSLGQGLEFLIYFQGNSAPDKSGLPSDRFSAERTGGSVSTLTIQRTQQEDSAVYLCASSPLTSGVFNEQFFGPGTRLTVL.

This chain joins TRBV11-2 and TRBJ1-2; D ambiguous. Trimming removed 4 bases from V and 12 bases from J, with 18 bases in between. The CDR3 is made up of 13 amino acids. Germline V CDR1 and CDR2: SGHAT, FQNNGV. The CDR3 region has the DNA TGTGCCAGCAGCTCTCCACCAGTGGTCCCAAACACCTTC. Protein sequence: CASSSPPVVPNTF. Supplemented by reference TRBV11-2 and TRBJ1-2, the full variable domain reads EAGVAQSPRYKIIEKRQSVAFWCNPISGHATLYWYQQILGQGPKLLIQFQNNGVVDDSQLPKDRFSAERLKGVDSTLKIQPAKLEDSAVYLCASSSPPVVPNTFGSGTRLTVV.

The gene calls are TRBV2 and TRBJ2-3, with 8 nucleotides matching TRBD1. CDR1 is SNHLY and CDR2 is FYNNEI in the germline V gene. V lost 4 bases and J lost 3; bases outside the gene matches: 6. This CDR3 spans 15 amino acids. CDR3 protein: CASSAYRGNTDTQYF. In DNA form, the CDR3 reads TGTGCCAGCAGTGCGTACAGGGGGAATACAGATACGCAGTATTTT.

The chain has TRBV4-2 and TRBJ2-7; 8 bases map to TRBD1. Germline lookup yields CDR1 LGHNA and CDR2 YNFKEQ. This CDR3 contains 16 residues. With V trimmed by 1 base and J by 1 base, 6 bases remained unmatched. DNA of the CDR3: TGTGCCAGCAGCCAAGGCGGGACAGGCCGGTCCTACGAGCAGTACTTC. Translated, it gives CASSQGGTGRSYEQYF.

The chain links TRBV10-1 to TRBJ1-1, with D unresolved. Trimming cost V 6 bases and J 8 bases, with 16 bases left between them. Germline assignment: CDR1 WNHNN and CDR2 SYGVQD (reference sequence). The CDR3 is 13 residues long. CDR3: CASSGAGTAEAFF. Written as DNA, the CDR3 is TGCGCCAGCAGCGGAGCGGGAACAGCAGAAGCTTTCTTT.